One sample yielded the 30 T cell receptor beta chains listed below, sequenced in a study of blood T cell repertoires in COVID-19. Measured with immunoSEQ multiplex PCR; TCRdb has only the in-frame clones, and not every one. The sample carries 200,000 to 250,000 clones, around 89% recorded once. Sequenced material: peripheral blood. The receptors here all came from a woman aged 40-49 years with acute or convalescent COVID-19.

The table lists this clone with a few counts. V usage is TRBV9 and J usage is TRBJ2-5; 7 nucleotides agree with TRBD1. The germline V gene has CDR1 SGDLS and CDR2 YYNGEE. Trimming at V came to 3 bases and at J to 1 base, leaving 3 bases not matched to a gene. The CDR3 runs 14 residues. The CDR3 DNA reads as TGTGCCAGCAGCGCGGGACAGCTCCAAGAGACCCAGTACTTC. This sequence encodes CASSAGQLQETQYF.

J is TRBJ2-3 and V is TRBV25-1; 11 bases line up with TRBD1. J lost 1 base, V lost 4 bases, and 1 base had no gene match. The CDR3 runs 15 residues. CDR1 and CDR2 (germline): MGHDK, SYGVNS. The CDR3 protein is CASSAGQGGTDTQYF. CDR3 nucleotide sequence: TGTGCCAGCAGTGCGGGACAGGGGGGCACAGATACGCAGTATTTT.

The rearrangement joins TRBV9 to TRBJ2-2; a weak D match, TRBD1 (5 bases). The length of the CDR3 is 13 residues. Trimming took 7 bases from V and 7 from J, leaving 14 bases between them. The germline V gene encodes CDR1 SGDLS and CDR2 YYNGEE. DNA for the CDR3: TGTGCCAGCCATATGGGGCGCGGCGGGGAGCTGTTTTTT. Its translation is CASHMGRGGELFF.

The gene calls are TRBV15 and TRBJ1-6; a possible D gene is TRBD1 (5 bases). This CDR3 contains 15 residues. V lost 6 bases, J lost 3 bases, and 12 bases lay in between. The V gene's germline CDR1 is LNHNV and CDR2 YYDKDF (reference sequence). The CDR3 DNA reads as TGTGCCACCAGGGGGGGGTCATTCTATAATTCACCCCTCCACTTT. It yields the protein CATRGGSFYNSPLHF. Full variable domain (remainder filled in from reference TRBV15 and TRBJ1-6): DAMVIQNPRYQVTQFGKPVTLSCSQTLNHNVMYWYQQKSSQAPKLLFHYYDKDFNNEADTPDNFQSRRPNTSFCFLDIRSPGLGDTAMYLCATRGGSFYNSPLHFGNGTRLTVT.

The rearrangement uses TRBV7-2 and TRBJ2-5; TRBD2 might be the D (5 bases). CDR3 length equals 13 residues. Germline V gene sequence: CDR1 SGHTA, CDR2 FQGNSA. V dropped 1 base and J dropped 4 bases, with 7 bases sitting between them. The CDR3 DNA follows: TGTGCCAGCAGCTTAGGAGGGCCAGAGACCCAGTACTTC. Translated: CASSLGGPETQYF.

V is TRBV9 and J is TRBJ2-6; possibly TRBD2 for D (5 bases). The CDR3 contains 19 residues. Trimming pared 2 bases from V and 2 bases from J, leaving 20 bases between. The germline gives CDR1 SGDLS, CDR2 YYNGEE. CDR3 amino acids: CASSVRPGVRGTGANVLTF. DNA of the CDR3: TGTGCCAGCAGCGTTCGCCCCGGGGTTCGAGGGACTGGGGCCAACGTCCTGACTTTC.

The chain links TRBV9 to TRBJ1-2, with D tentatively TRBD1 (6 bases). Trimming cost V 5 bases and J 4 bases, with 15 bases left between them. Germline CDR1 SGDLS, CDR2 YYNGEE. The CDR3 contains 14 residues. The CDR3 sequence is CASRGDTRGYGYTF. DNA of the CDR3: TGTGCCAGCAGGGGGGACACCCGGGGCTATGGCTACACCTTC.

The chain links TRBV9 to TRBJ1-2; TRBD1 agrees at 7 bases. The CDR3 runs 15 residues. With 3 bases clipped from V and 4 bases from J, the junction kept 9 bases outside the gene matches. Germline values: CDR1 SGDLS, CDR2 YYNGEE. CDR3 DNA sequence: TGTGCCAGCAGCGGACGACAGGGAATAGCCTATGGCTACACCTTC. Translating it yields CASSGRQGIAYGYTF.

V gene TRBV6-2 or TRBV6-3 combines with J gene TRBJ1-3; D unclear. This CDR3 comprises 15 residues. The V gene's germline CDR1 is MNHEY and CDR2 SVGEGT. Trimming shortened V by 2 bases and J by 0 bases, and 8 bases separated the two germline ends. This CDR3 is CASSYGGVSGNTIYF. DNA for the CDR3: TGTGCCAGCAGTTACGGTGGAGTCTCTGGAAACACCATATATTTT.

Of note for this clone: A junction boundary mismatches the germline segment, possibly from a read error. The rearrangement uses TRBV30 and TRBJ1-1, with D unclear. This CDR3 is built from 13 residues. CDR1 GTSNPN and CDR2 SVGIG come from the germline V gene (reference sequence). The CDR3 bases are TGTGCCTGGAGTGTACTGGAGAACTCTGAAGCTTTCTTT. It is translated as CAWSVLENSEAFF.

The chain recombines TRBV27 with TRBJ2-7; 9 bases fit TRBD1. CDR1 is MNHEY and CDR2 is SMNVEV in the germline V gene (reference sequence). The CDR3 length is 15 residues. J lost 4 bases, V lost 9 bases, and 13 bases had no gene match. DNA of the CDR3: TGTGCCAGTCTAGGGGGGACAGGGATTCAATACGAGCAGTACGTC. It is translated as CASLGGTGIQYEQYV.

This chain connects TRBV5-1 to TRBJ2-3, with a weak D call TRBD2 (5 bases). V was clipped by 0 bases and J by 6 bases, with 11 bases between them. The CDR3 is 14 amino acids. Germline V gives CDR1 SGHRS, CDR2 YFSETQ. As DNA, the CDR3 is TGCGCCAGCAGCTTGGGGGAGCTGTCCGATACGCAGTATTTT. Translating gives CASSLGELSDTQYF. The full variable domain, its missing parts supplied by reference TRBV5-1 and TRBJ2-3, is KAGVTQTPRYLIKTRGQQVTLSCSPISGHRSVSWYQQTPGQGLQFLFEYFSETQRNKGNFPGRFSGRQFSNSRSEMNVSTLELGDSALYLCASSLGELSDTQYFGPGTRLTVL.

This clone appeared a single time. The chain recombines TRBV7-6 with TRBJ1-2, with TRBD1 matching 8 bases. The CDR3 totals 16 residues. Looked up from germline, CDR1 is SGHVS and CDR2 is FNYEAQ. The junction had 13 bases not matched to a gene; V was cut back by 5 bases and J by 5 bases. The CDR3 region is CASSHIRGLSLYGYTF. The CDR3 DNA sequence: TGTGCCAGCAGCCACATCAGGGGGCTCAGTCTGTATGGCTACACCTTC.

The CDR3 bases are TGTGCCAGCCGATTACAGGGGTCTGGAAACACCATATATTTT. Its translation: CASRLQGSGNTIYF. The chain joins TRBV5-8 to TRBJ1-3, with TRBD1 matching 7 bases. Unmatched junction bases numbered 5, after V lost 7 bases and J lost 1 base. Germline V gene lookup returns CDR1 SGHTS and CDR2 YDEGEE. The CDR3 has 14 amino acids.

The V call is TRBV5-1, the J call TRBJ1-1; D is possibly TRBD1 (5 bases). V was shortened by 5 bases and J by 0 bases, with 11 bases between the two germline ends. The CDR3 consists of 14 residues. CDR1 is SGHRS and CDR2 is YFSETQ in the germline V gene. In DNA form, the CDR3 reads TGCGCCAGCAGTCCGGACACTTTGAACACTGAAGCTTTCTTT. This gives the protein CASSPDTLNTEAFF.

The CDR3 is CASRIRLGLGETQYF. The DNA of the CDR3 is TGTGCCAGCAGGATCCGACTAGGCTTGGGGGAGACCCAGTACTTC. This sequence joins TRBV2 and TRBJ2-5, with D possibly being TRBD2 (6 bases). The germline gives CDR1 SNHLY, CDR2 FYNNEI. CDR3 length: 15 residues. Trimming left V 6 bases short and J 5 bases short, with 19 bases between. The entire variable domain, with the rest obtained from reference TRBV2 and TRBJ2-5, is as follows: EPEVTQTPSHQVTQMGQEVILRCVPISNHLYFYWYRQILGQKVEFLVSFYNNEISEKSEIFDDQFSVERPDGSNFTLKIRSTKLEDSAMYFCASRIRLGLGETQYFGPGTRLLVL.

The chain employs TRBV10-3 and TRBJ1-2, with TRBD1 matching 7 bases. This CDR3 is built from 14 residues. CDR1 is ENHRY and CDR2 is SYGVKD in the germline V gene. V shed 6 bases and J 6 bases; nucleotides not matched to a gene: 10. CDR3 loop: CAISEGLTGDGYTF. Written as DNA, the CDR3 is TGTGCCATCAGCGAAGGATTAACAGGGGATGGCTACACCTTC.

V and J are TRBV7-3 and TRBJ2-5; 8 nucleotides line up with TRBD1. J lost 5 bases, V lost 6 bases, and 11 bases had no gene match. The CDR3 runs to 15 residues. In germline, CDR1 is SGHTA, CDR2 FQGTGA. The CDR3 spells CASSYLGTGSETQYF. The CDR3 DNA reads TGTGCCAGCAGTTACCTCGGGACAGGTTCCGAGACCCAGTACTTC.

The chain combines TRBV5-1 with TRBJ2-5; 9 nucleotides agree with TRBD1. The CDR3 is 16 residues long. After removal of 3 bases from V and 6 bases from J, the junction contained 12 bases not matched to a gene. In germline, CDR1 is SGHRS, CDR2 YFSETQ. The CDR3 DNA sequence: TGCGCCAGCAGCTCGGATAACAACAGGGGGCGGCAGACCCAGTACTTC. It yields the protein CASSSDNNRGRQTQYF.

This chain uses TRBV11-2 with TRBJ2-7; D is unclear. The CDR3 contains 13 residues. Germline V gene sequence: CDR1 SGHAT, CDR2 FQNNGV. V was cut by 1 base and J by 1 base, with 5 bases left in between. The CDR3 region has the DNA TGTGCCAGCAGCTTAGTCCGTTCCTACGAGCAGTACGTC. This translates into CASSLVRSYEQYV.

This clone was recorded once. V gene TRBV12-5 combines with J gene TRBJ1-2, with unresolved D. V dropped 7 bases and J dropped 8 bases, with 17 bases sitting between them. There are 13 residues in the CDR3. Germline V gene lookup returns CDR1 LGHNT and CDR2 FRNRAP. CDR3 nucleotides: TGTGCTAGTGCCCAAAGTGAATACTGGGGCTACACCTTC. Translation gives CASAQSEYWGYTF.

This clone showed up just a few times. CDR3 nucleotide sequence: TGTGCCAGCAGCTCAGGGGACAGTTACTACGAGCAGTACGTC. Protein: CASSSGDSYYEQYV. V and J are TRBV5-8 and TRBJ2-7; 7 nucleotides line up with TRBD1. The CDR3 has 14 residues. CDR1 SGHTS and CDR2 YDEGEE come from the germline V gene. V was pared by 3 bases and J by 3 bases, with 6 bases of the junction left unmatched.

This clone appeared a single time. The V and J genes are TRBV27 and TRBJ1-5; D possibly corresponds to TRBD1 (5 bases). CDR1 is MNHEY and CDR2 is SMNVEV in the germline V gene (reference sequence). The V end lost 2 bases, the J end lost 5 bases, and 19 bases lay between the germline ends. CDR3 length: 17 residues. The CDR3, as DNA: TGTGCCAGCAGTTTAACCCCTACCGGGGGATTGGATCAGCCCCAGCATTTT. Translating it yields CASSLTPTGGLDQPQHF.

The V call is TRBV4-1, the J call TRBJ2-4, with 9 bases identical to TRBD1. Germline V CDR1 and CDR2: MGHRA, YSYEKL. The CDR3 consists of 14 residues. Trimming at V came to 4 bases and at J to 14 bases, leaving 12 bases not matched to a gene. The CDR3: CASSLFGDRALKYF. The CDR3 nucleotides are TGCGCCAGCAGCCTCTTCGGGGACAGGGCACTCAAGTACTTC.

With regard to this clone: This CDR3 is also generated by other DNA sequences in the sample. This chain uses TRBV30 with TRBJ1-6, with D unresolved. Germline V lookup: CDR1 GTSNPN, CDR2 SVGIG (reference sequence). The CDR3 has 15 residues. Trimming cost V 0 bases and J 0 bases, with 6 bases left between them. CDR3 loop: CAWSVRSSYNSPLHF. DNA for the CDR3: TGTGCCTGGAGTGTAAGGAGCTCCTATAATTCACCCCTCCACTTT.

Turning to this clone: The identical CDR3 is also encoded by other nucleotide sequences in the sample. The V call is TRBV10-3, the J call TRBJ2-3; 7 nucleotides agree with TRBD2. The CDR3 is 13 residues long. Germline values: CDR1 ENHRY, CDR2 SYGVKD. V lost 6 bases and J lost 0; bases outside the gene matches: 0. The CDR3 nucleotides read TGTGCCATCAGGGGGGGGAGCACAGATACGCAGTATTTT. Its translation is CAIRGGSTDTQYF.

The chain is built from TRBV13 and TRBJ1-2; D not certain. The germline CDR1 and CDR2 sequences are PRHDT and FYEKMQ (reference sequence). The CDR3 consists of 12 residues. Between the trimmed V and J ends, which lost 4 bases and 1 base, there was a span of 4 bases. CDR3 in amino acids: CASSSINYGYTF. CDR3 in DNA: TGTGCCAGCAGCTCCATTAACTATGGCTACACCTTC.

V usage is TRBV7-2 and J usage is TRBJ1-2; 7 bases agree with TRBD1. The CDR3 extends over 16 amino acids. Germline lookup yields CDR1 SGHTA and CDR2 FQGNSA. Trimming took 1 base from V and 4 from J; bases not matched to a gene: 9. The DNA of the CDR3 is TGTGCCAGCAGCTTAGGAGTGCGACAGGGTTCCTATGGCTACACCTTC. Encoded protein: CASSLGVRQGSYGYTF. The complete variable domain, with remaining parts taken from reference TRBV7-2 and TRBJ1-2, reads GAGVSQSPSNKVTEKGKDVELRCDPISGHTALYWYRQSLGQGLEFLIYFQGNSAPDKSGLPSDRFSAERTGGSVSTLTIQRTQQEDSAVYLCASSLGVRQGSYGYTFGSGTRLTVV.

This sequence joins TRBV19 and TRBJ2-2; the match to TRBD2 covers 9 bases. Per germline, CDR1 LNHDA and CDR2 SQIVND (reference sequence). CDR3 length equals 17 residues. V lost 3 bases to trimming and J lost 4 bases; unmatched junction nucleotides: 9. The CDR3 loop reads CASSITGTSFSTGELFF. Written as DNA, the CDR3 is TGTGCCAGTAGTATCACCGGGACTAGCTTTTCCACCGGGGAGCTGTTTTTT.

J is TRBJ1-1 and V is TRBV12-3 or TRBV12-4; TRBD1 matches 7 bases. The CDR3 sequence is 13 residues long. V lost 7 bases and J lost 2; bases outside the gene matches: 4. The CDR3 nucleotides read TGTGCCAGCAATCGGGACAGTAACACTGAAGCTTTCTTT. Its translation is CASNRDSNTEAFF.